Listed here is a single T cell receptor beta chain. Its antigen is as yet unknown. This entry comes from a study of post-analysis software for immune sequencing data. Study outcomes and limitations: In multiple sclerosis, normalized Chao1 diversity was significantly below that of controls. Samples prepared in the same batch strongly co-clustered by F measure.

TCR beta libraries were prepared from cDNA with unique molecular identifiers. Between about 0.9 and 11 million T cells gave rise to around 500,000 cDNA molecules. From the PCR reads, TCRdb called clonotypes with MiXCR, one entry per CDR3 protein. The data contain roughly 580,000 distinct CDR3 sequences, around 40% of them singletons. The receptor was isolated from a girl aged 10 to 17 with multiple sclerosis. Sequencing input: blood.

CDR3 region: CASSLMAADTQYF. The CDR3 DNA reads as TGTGCCAGCAGCTTAATGGCGGCAGATACGCAGTATTTT. The chain joins TRBV7-3 to TRBJ2-3; D remains ambiguous. The CDR3 totals 13 residues. Germline V gene lookup returns CDR1 SGHTA and CDR2 FQGTGA. Trimming took off 1 base at V and 4 bases at J, with 6 bases between the two ends.